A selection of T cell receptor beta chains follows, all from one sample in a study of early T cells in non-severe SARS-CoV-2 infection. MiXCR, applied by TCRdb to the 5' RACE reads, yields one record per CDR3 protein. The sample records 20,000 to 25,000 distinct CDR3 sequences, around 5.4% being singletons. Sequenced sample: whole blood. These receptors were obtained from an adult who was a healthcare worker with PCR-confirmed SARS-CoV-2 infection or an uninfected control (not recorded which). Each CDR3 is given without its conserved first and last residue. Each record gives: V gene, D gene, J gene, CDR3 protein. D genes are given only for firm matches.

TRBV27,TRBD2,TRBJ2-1,ASSFPGGNEQF
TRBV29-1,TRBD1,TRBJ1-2,SGDSLQYGYT
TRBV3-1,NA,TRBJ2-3,ASSQGQIRDTQY
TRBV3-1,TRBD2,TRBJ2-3,ASFDSGGTDTQY
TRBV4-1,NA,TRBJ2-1,ASSQAPTLAPQF
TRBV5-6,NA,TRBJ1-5,ASSSGVQPQH
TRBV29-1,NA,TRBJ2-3,SGQLTDTQY
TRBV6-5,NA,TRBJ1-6,ASSLGRKSNSPLH
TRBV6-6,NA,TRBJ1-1,ASSPGPAEAF
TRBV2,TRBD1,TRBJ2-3,ASSELDRGTDTQY
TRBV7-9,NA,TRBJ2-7,AGADRDIYEQY
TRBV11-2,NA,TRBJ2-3,ASSLALDTQY
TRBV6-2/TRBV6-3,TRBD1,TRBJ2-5,ASSYRVGTGSVQETQY
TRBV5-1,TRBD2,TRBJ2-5,ASSLMRGGPQETQY
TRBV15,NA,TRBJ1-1,ATRRPGTPRAEAF
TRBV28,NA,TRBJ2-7,ASSFRKRAGLGEQY
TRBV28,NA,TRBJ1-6,ASRADSGGNSPLH
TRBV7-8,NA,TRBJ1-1,ASSPEGRGTEAF
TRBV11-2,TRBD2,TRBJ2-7,ASSIRSGGSPYEQY
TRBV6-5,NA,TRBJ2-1,ASSYWSGAPYNEQF
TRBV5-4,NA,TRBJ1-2,ASSPPTGFGYT
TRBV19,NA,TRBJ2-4,ASSQSGTAKNIQY
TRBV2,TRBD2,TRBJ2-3,ASSEVLAGGSTDTQY
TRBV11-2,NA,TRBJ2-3,ATSYSSSTDTQY
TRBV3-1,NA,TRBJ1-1,ASSHLGGWKSNTEAF
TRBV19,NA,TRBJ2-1,ASSSSGYNEQF
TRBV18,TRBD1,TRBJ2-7,ASSLHAGTGTEQY
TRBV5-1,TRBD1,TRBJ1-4,ASSLEGAYNEKLF
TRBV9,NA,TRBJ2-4,ASSVAGTLGKNIQY
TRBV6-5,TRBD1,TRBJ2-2,ASRKQGASGELF
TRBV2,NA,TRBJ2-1,ASSDRGRGLAYNEQF
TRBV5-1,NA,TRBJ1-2,ASSLMGESIYGYT
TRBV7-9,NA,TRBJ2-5,ASSLARGSAEETQY
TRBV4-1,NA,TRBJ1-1,ASNHGALNTEAF
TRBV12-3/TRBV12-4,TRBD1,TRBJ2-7,ASSSRDRAWHEQY
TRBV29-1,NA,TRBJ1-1,SVAGVMNTEAF
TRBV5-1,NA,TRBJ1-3,ASSFSGSSGNTIY
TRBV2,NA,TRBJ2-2,ASSEDLRAGELF
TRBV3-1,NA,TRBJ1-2,ASSQVSDGYT
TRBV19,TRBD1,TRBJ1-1,ASSPDRVITEAF
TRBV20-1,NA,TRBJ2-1,SAYSGDHNEQF
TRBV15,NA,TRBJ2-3,ATSTQQGSDTQY
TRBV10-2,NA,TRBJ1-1,ASSESFPGRGNTEAF
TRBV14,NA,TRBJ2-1,ASSQVYNEQF
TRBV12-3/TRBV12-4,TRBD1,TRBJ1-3,ASRRQGHSGNTIY
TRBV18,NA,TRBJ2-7,ASSPGTGRDPLY
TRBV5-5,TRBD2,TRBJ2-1,ASSLIPGLAGGNNEQF
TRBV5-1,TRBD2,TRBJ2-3,ASSLAAGGPTDTQY
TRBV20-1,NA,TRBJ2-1,SARFPGGNNEQF
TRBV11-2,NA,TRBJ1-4,ASSPPGEKLF
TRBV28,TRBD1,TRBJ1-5,ASSFMQGGQPQH
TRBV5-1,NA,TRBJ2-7,ASSIRVGNPYEQY
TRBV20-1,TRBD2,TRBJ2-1,SARASGGAHNEQF
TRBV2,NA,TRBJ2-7,ASSERDMDEQY